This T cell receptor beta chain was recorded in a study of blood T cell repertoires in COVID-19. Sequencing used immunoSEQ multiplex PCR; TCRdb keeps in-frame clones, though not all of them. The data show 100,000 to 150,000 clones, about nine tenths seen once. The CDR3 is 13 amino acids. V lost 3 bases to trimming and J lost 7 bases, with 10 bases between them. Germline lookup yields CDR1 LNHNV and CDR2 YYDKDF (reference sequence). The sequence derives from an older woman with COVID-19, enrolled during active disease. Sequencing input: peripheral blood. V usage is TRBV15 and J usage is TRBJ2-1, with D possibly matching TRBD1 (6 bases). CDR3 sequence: CATSSARGNEQFF. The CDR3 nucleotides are TGTGCCACCAGCAGTGCAAGGGGGAATGAGCAGTTCTTC.